These 8 T cell receptor beta chains came from one sample sequenced in a study of post-analysis software for immune sequencing data. No antigens are known for them. Built from TCR beta cDNA, the libraries had unique molecular identifiers in them. TCRdb analysed the PCR reads with MiXCR anew, one entry per CDR3 protein. The sample contains around 700,000 distinct CDR3 sequences, 59% of which appear only once. Study-level findings and limits: TRBV segments more frequent in patients than in controls numbered roughly 5 and included TRBV5-6, TRBV5-1 and TRBV20-1.

The sample consisted of blood. The receptors shown here come from a girl aged 2 to 9 with multiple sclerosis.

This clonotype was counted a few times. The chain has TRBV29-1 and TRBJ2-5; D may be TRBD1 (6 bases). V dropped 4 bases and J dropped 6 bases, with 15 bases sitting between them. The CDR3 runs 13 residues. Germline V gene data show CDR1 as SQVTM and CDR2 as ANQGSEA. CDR3 nucleotide sequence: TGCAGCGTTGTGGGGGCCTTAGTAAAGACCCAGTACTTC. Translated, it gives CSVVGALVKTQYF.

CDR3 sequence: CASSSPSGAETQYF. CDR3 in DNA: TGCGCCAGCAGCTCCCCTAGCGGGGCAGAGACCCAGTACTTC. This chain links TRBV5-1 with TRBJ2-5, with 9 bases matching TRBD2. In germline, CDR1 is SGHRS, CDR2 YFSETQ. V shed 3 bases and J 4 bases; nucleotides not matched to a gene: 4. The CDR3 has 14 amino acids.

J is TRBJ2-3 and V is TRBV5-1, with 13 positions matching TRBD2. After removal of 3 bases from V and 1 base from J, the junction contained 5 bases not matched to a gene. CDR1 and CDR2 from the germline V gene are SGHRS and YFSETQ. The CDR3 covers 17 residues. CDR3 nucleotide sequence: TGCGCCAGCAGCTCAAGGACTAGCGGGGGCGGCACAGATACGCAGTATTTT. Translation gives CASSSRTSGGGTDTQYF.

This clonotype has more than one count but fewer than ten. V gene TRBV9 combines with J gene TRBJ1-6; maybe TRBD1 (6 bases). Trimming left V 3 bases short and J 9 bases short, with 16 bases between. CDR1 is SGDLS, CDR2 YYNGEE, per germline. The CDR3 has 15 residues. This chain's CDR3 is CASSESGGTLSPLHF. The CDR3, as DNA: TGTGCCAGCAGCGAGTCCGGGGGCACCCTTTCACCCCTCCACTTT.

The V gene is TRBV6-1, the J gene TRBJ2-1; 9 nucleotides match TRBD2. The CDR3 covers 16 residues. The germline V gene encodes CDR1 MNHNS and CDR2 SASEGT. V trimming: 0 bases; J trimming: 7 bases; junction bases outside the gene matches: 7. The DNA for the CDR3 is TGTGCCAGCAGTGAAGCCGCGGGAGGGCCGGTGAATGAGCAGTTCTTC. Protein: CASSEAAGGPVNEQFF.

In its sample, this clonotype was seen many times. The rearrangement joins TRBV10-3 to TRBJ2-4, with D unresolved. V was cut by 3 bases and J by 0 bases, with 12 bases left in between. CDR1 ENHRY and CDR2 SYGVKD come from the germline V gene. This CDR3 comprises 16 residues. This CDR3 reads CAISDPSSLAKNIQYF. In nucleotides, the CDR3 is TGTGCCATCAGTGACCCGTCCTCGCTAGCCAAAAACATTCAGTACTTC.

This chain uses TRBV29-1 with TRBJ2-3; D call uncertain. V lost 4 bases and J 3 bases, leaving 14 bases between the germline ends. The CDR3 is made up of 14 amino acids. From germline, CDR1 is SQVTM and CDR2 ANQGSEA. The CDR3 nucleotides are TGCAGCGTTGGGCCCAATACCATTACAGATACGCAGTATTTT. Its protein is CSVGPNTITDTQYF.

The chain couples TRBV7-2 to TRBJ1-5; D gene uncertain. V was shortened by 5 bases and J by 5 bases, with 10 bases between the two germline ends. The CDR3 contains 13 residues. Germline CDR1 reads SGHTA; CDR2 reads FQGNSA. CDR3 amino acids: CASSRGRDQPQHF. In nucleotides, the CDR3 is TGTGCCAGCAGCCGCGGACGCGATCAGCCCCAGCATTTT.